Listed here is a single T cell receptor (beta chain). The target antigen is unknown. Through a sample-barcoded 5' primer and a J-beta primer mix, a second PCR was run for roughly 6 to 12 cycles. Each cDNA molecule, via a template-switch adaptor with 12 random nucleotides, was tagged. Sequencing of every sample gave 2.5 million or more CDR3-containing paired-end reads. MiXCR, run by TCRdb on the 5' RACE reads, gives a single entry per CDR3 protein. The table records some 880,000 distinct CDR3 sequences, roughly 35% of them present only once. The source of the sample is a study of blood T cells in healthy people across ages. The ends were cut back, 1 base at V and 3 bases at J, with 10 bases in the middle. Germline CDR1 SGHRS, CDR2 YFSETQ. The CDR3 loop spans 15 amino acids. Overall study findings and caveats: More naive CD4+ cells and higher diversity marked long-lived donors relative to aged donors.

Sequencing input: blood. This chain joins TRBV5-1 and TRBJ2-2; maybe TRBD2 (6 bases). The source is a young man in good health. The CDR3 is CASSLSPSDTGELFF. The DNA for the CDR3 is TGCGCCAGCAGCTTGTCCCCTAGCGACACCGGGGAGCTGTTTTTT.